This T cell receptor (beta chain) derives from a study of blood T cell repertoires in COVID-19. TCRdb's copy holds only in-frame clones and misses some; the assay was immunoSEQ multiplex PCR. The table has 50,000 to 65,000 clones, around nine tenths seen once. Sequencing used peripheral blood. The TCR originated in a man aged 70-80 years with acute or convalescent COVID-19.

The CDR3 reads CASSPLRTGSSGNTIYF. CDR3 DNA: TGTGCCAGCTCACCACTTAGGACAGGGAGCTCTGGAAACACCATATATTTT. The chain has TRBV18 and TRBJ1-3; 8 bases are a match to TRBD1. CDR1 is KGHSH and CDR2 is LQKENI in the germline V gene. The CDR3 is 17 residues long. The V gene end was trimmed by 1 base and the J gene end by 0 bases; junction bases not matched to a gene: 5. Together with reference TRBV18 and TRBJ1-3, the CDR3 gives the full variable domain: NAGVMQNPRHLVRRRGQEARLRCSPMKGHSHVYWYRQLPEEGLKFMVYLQKENIIDESGMPKERFSAEFPKEGPSILRIQQVVRGDSAAYFCASSPLRTGSSGNTIYFGEGSWLTVV.